This is a list of T cell receptor beta chains from one sample in a study of blood T cell repertoires in COVID-19. Sequencing was performed with immunoSEQ multiplex PCR; in TCRdb, only in-frame clones are kept and a portion is missing. The data hold around 440,000 clones, with more than 70% observed a single time. Specimen: peripheral blood. The receptors shown here come from a woman between 50 and 59 years old with COVID-19, enrolled during active disease. Both conserved end residues are part of each CDR3.

v_call	j_call	cdr3_aa
TRBV21-1	TRBJ1-2	CASGPWDRQVSYGNYGYTF
TRBV12-3/TRBV12-4	TRBJ1-2	CASTVLGTEGYTF
TRBV12-3/TRBV12-4	TRBJ2-7	CASSSGAEQYF
TRBV18	TRBJ2-3	CASSPNPPRAGGTDTQYF
TRBV30	TRBJ1-2	CAWSSSGTGGYTF
TRBV3-1/TRBV3-2	TRBJ1-1	CASSVPGFAEAFF
TRBV27	TRBJ2-5	CASSFGQGRETQYF
TRBV3-1/TRBV3-2	TRBJ2-6	CASSHRRDYNSGANVLTF
TRBV10-1	TRBJ1-1	CASSPRWEGTEAFF
TRBV5-1	TRBJ1-4	CASSPGGGREKLFF
TRBV3-1/TRBV3-2	TRBJ2-2	CASSAYSAGELFF
TRBV19	TRBJ2-7	CASGSPTGGAEQYF
TRBV5-1	TRBJ2-5	CASSWQGSGETQYF
TRBV18	TRBJ1-4	CASSPRGHTEGEKLFF
TRBV6-5	TRBJ1-2	CASSATGDNYGYTF